The clone carrying this T cell receptor (beta chain) was found a few times. This entry comes from a study of blood T cell repertoires in COVID-19. About the research overall: Collection of acute and convalescent COVID-19 samples took place in the United States, Italy and Spain. Sample material is recorded as cDNA or gDNA derived from T cells, B-cell-depleted T cells, or PBMCs.

The method was immunoSEQ multiplex PCR; TCRdb's version includes in-frame clones alone and lacks a portion of them. The repertoire holds approximately 450,000 clones, with 75% to 90% as singletons. This CDR3 contains 15 residues. Germline CDR1 ENHRY, CDR2 SYGVKD. Between the trimmed V and J ends, which lost 3 bases and 0 bases, there was a span of 11 bases. The chain links TRBV10-3 to TRBJ1-2; D gene unclear. The receptor's source is a woman aged 25 to 39 with acute or convalescent COVID-19. What was sequenced was peripheral blood. In nucleotides, the CDR3 is TGTGCCATCAGTGAAGCGGTGAACGCTAACTATGGCTACACCTTC. Amino acids: CAISEAVNANYGYTF.